This TCR beta chain was sequenced for a study of CD8 T cells in Susac syndrome. V lost 5 bases, J lost 3 bases, and 5 bases stayed unmatched. Germline lookup yields CDR1 MNHEY and CDR2 SMNVEV (reference sequence). The CDR3 extends over 14 amino acids. This clonotype showed up just once. Controls were age- and sex-matched healthy donors. When the RNA was reverse transcribed, random hexamers were used with an input of roughly 0.5 to 1 ug. immunoSEQ multiplex PCR amplified TCR beta CDR3 across 54 Vbeta, 13 Jbeta. One entry per CDR3 protein results from TCRdb running MiXCR on the immunoSEQ multiplex PCR reads. The sample consists of fewer than 80,000 distinct CDR3 sequences, 95% of them appearing once.

This chain links TRBV27 with TRBJ2-7, with 9 bases matching TRBD1. Sequencing was carried out using CD8+ T cells from PBMCs. This receptor was obtained from a human donor in good health. This CDR3 reads CASSIGTGNYEQYF. DNA for the CDR3: TGTGCCAGCAGTATCGGGACAGGGAACTACGAGCAGTACTTC.